This T cell receptor beta chain comes out of a study of cytotoxic CD8 clonotypes in ibrutinib-treated CLL. Study as a whole: For this cohort, patients were ten to eleven relapsed/refractory and about 16 treatment-naive, while under 18 were IGHV unmutated. After a median roughly twelve months on treatment (6 to 36), response samples were drawn.

This clone was counted only a few times. Depth targeted 1 in 200,000 to 1 in 1 million T cells, averaging 10x coverage per clonotype. Measured with immunoSEQ multiplex PCR; TCRdb has only the in-frame clones, and not every one. The top ten hold less than 25% of the sample, which has a few thousand clones, 65% to 90% seen once. Germline V gene sequence: CDR1 SGHRS, CDR2 YFSETQ. The CDR3 has 16 residues. The V gene end was trimmed by 4 bases and the J gene end by 4 bases; junction bases not matched to a gene: 9. Approximately 1.8 micrograms of genomic DNA came from cryopreserved PBMCs for TCR beta libraries.

The sequences come from PBMCs, collected before ibrutinib treatment. J is TRBJ2-2 and V is TRBV5-1, with 8 bases identical to TRBD2. The TCR sequence derives from a human donor with chronic lymphocytic leukemia. The CDR3 DNA reads as TGCGCCAGCAGCAGGGCCCCCAGCGGGGGCACCGGGGAGCTGTTTTTT. It yields the protein CASSRAPSGGTGELFF. Drawing the rest from reference TRBV5-1 and TRBJ2-2, the complete variable domain is KAGVTQTPRYLIKTRGQQVTLSCSPISGHRSVSWYQQTPGQGLQFLFEYFSETQRNKGNFPGRFSGRQFSNSRSEMNVSTLELGDSALYLCASSRAPSGGTGELFFGEGSRLTVL.